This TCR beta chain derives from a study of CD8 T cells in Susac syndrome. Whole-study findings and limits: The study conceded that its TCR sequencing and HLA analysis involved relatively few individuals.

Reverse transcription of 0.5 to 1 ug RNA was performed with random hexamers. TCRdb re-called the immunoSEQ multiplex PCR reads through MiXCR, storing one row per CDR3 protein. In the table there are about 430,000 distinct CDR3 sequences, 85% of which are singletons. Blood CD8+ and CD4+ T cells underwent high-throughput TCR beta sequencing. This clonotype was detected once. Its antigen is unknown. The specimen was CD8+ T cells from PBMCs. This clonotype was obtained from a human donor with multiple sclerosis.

CDR3 DNA: TGTGCCAGCAGGGGACTAGCCCGCACCGGGGAGCTGTTTTTT. It specifies CASRGLARTGELFF. The chain uses TRBV12-3 or TRBV12-4 and TRBJ2-2; the match to TRBD2 covers 9 bases. The CDR3 length is 14 residues. V lost 6 bases to trimming and J lost 4 bases; unmatched junction nucleotides: 3.